Below are 15 T cell receptor beta chains sequenced from a single sample in a study of blood T cell repertoires in COVID-19. Using immunoSEQ multiplex PCR, the repertoire was profiled, and TCRdb retains in-frame clones only, with some absent. This table holds 240,000 or so clones, over 80% found once. Sequenced input: peripheral blood. The receptor set was obtained from a man aged 25-40 years who had recovered from COVID-19.

The rearrangement uses TRBV7-7 and TRBJ2-7; maybe TRBD1 (7 bases). The CDR3 loop spans 17 amino acids. V was cut by 1 base and J by 3 bases, with 19 bases left in between. Germline CDR1 and CDR2: SSHAT and FNYEAQ (reference sequence). The CDR3 DNA sequence: TGTGCCAGCAGCTTAGACCTCAGGGGGGCCAGCAGCTACGAGCAGTACGTC. It specifies CASSLDLRGASSYEQYV.

A few counts support this clone. The chain has TRBV20-1 and TRBJ1-2; D gene unclear. Germline assignment: CDR1 DFQATT and CDR2 SNEGSKA (reference sequence). The CDR3 is made up of 8 amino acids. CDR3 in amino acids: CSPRGYTF. The CDR3 nucleotides read TGCTCACCTCGGGGCTACACCTTC.

This chain uses TRBV3-1 (or the pseudogene TRBV3-2) with TRBJ2-7; TRBD1 agrees at 11 bases. V lost 0 bases, J lost 4 bases, and 5 bases stayed unmatched. Looked up from germline, CDR1 is LGHDT and CDR2 is YNNKEL (reference sequence). The CDR3 contains 16 residues. CDR3 nucleotide sequence: TGTGCCAGCAGCCAAGATTTAGGGACAGGGGGGTACGAGCAGTACTTC. This codes for CASSQDLGTGGYEQYF.

J is TRBJ1-2 and V is TRBV10-3, with a weak D call TRBD1 (5 bases). Between the trimmed V and J ends, which lost 2 bases and 8 bases, there was a span of 21 bases. Germline V gives CDR1 ENHRY, CDR2 SYGVKD. This CDR3 has 16 residues. The CDR3 DNA sequence: TGTGCCATCAGTGAGCCCGGCAGGTGGCAGGGAGGCGGCTACACCTTC. Translated, it gives CAISEPGRWQGGGYTF.

This chain uses TRBV6-5 with TRBJ1-5; D may be TRBD1 (6 bases). The CDR3 runs 13 residues. Germline V CDR1 and CDR2: MNHEY, SVGAGI. V gave up 6 bases and J gave up 16 bases, with 22 bases separating them. In DNA form, the CDR3 reads TGTGCCAGCAGCCCCGATCCCGGGAGGGGGGGTCATTTT. Translated: CASSPDPGRGGHF.

The chain recombines TRBV12-3 or TRBV12-4 with TRBJ2-3, with D hard to call. V was cut by 6 bases and J by 3 bases, with 10 bases left in between. The CDR3 runs to 13 residues. CDR3 amino acids: CASRQSPTDTQYF. The CDR3 DNA sequence: TGTGCCAGCAGACAATCCCCAACAGATACGCAGTATTTT.

This chain joins TRBV9 and TRBJ2-6; the D gene is possibly TRBD1 (5 bases). The ends were cut back, 2 bases at V and 1 base at J, with 19 bases in the middle. This CDR3 is 19 amino acids long. Looked up from germline, CDR1 is SGDLS and CDR2 is YYNGEE. CDR3: CASSVGIGRVRSGANVLTF. DNA of the CDR3: TGTGCCAGCAGCGTCGGTATCGGCAGGGTGAGGTCTGGGGCCAACGTCCTGACTTTC. Full variable domain (rest looked up from reference TRBV9 and TRBJ2-6): DSGVTQTPKHLITATGQRVTLRCSPRSGDLSVYWYQQSLDQGLQFLIQYYNGEERAKGNILERFSAQQFPDLHSELNLSSLELGDSALYFCASSVGIGRVRSGANVLTFGAGSRLTVL.

This clone was found a few times. The gene calls are TRBV6-5 and TRBJ2-1, with D perhaps matching TRBD1 (7 bases). Trimming took 6 bases from V and 10 from J, leaving 19 bases between them. There are 14 residues in the CDR3. Looked up from germline, CDR1 is MNHEY and CDR2 is SVGAGI. CDR3 sequence reads: CASREGQNVWEQFF. The CDR3 DNA is TGTGCCAGCAGGGAGGGACAGAATGTATGGGAGCAGTTCTTC.

This chain uses TRBV2 with TRBJ1-1; the D gene is possibly TRBD1 (6 bases). The CDR3 consists of 14 residues. From germline, CDR1 is SNHLY and CDR2 FYNNEI. The V end lost 7 bases, the J end lost 0 bases, and 12 bases lay between the germline ends. The CDR3 here is CASMKDSMNTEAFF. As DNA, the CDR3 is TGTGCCAGCATGAAGGACAGCATGAACACTGAAGCTTTCTTT.

The chain combines TRBV10-2 with TRBJ1-5; D remains ambiguous. Germline assignment: CDR1 WSHSY and CDR2 SAAADI. Trimming shortened V by 11 bases and J by 3 bases, and 11 bases separated the two germline ends. The CDR3 contains 12 residues. This chain's CDR3 is CAGEGDNQPQHF. CDR3 nucleotides: TGCGCCGGAGAGGGTGACAATCAGCCCCAGCATTTT.

The chain employs TRBV9 and TRBJ1-5, with D unresolved. Germline lookup yields CDR1 SGDLS and CDR2 YYNGEE. Trimming removed 4 bases from V and 0 bases from J, with 8 bases in between. This CDR3 is built from 14 residues. The CDR3 here is CASSPGNSNQPQHF. CDR3 bases: TGTGCCAGCAGCCCCGGGAATAGCAATCAGCCCCAGCATTTT.

Comments on this clone: The identical CDR3 is also encoded by other nucleotide sequences in the sample. The rearrangement joins TRBV5-1 to TRBJ1-2, with D possibly TRBD1 on 5 matching bases. V was clipped by 4 bases and J by 4 bases, with 14 bases between them. The CDR3 runs 14 residues. CDR1 is SGHRS, CDR2 YFSETQ, per germline. CDR3 amino acids: CASSRTDSSYGYTF. The CDR3, as DNA: TGCGCCAGCAGCCGTACTGACAGTTCCTATGGCTACACCTTC.

This clone appeared a single time. The genes are TRBV5-1 and TRBJ1-4, with 8 bases matching TRBD1. The CDR3 has 15 residues. Germline-derived CDR1 and CDR2 are SGHRS and YFSETQ. Unmatched junction bases numbered 6, after V lost 4 bases and J lost 4 bases. CDR3 sequence: CASSPGQGINEKLFF. The CDR3 region has the DNA TGCGCCAGCAGCCCCGGACAGGGTATTAATGAAAAACTGTTTTTT.

This clone was seen just once. V usage is TRBV11-3 and J usage is TRBJ2-3, with 11 bases matching TRBD2. From germline, CDR1 is SGHNT and CDR2 YENEEA. The CDR3 runs to 16 residues. Trimming cost V 5 bases and J 2 bases; bases outside gene matches: 6. The CDR3 DNA is TGTGCCAGCAGCCCCGGACTAGCGGGTAACACAGATACGCAGTATTTT. Its translation is CASSPGLAGNTDTQYF.

This chain joins TRBV6-5 and TRBJ2-7; TRBD2 might be the D (5 bases). CDR3 length equals 14 residues. The germline CDR1 and CDR2 sequences are MNHEY and SVGAGI. V lost 9 bases, J lost 1 base, and 16 bases lay in between. CDR3 protein: CASGRDGGSYEQYF. CDR3 nucleotides: TGTGCCAGTGGCCGGGATGGAGGATCCTACGAGCAGTACTTC.